This TCR beta chain was found in a study of cytomegalovirus exposure and HLA in healthy donors. CDR3 length: 12 amino acids. In germline, CDR1 is SGHVS, CDR2 FNYEAQ. With V trimmed by 5 bases and J by 7 bases, 3 bases remained unmatched. General study points: Reported performance of the classifier showed diagnosis of cytomegalovirus status with high specificity and sensitivity.

The study ran its PCR with 60 Vbeta and 13 Jbeta primers. Here immunoSEQ multiplex PCR was the method, and the copy in TCRdb shows in-frame clones only, minus some. This sample has 150,000 to 200,000 clones; roughly 73% occur once, and the top ten carry less than 5%. Comment on this clone: The antigen is undetermined.

The TCR originated in a male donor in good health and CMV-seronegative. Sequences were obtained from PBMCs. The chain couples TRBV7-6 to TRBJ2-7; 9 nucleotides line up with TRBD2. CDR3 sequence reads: CASSPREGEQYF. For the CDR3, the DNA is TGTGCCAGCAGCCCGCGGGAGGGGGAGCAGTACTTC.